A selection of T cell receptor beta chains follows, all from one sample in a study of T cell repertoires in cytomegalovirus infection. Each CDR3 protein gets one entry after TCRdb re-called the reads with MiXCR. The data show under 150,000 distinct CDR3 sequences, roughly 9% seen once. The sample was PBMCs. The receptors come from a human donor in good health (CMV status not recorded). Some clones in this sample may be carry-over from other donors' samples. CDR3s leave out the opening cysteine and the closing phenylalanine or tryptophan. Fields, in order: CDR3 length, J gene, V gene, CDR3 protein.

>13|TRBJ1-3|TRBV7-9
ASSSDGSSGNTIY
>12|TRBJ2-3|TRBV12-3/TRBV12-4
ASSRDQAADTQY
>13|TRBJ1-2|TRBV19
ASAYVSARNYGYT
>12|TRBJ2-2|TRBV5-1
ASSYGANTGELF
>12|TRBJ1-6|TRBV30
AWNGGKDNSPLH
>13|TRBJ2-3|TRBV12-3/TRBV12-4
ASSSSHSRLDTQY
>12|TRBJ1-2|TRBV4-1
ASSQAGKPGGYT
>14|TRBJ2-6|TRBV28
ASSLTGGSGANVLT
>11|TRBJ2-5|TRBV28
ASSLGSPGTQY
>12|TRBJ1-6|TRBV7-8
ASSLSRGNSPLH
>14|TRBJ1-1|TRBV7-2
ASSPIFSRQGRTAF
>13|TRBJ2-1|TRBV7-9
ASSLATNSYNEQF
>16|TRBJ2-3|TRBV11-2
ASSLGWQEKTSTDTQY
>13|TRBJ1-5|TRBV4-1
ASSQDLTANQPQH
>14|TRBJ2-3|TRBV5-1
ASSTGTSGASDTQY
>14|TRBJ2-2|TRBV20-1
SARIETGRNTGELF
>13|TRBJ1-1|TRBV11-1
ASSLMWTSDTEAF
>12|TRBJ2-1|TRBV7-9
ASSLARTGDEQF
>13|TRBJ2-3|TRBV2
ASRLEGSTRDTQY
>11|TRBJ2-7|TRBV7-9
ASSGEGWREQY
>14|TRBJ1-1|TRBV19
ASSIVGDSMNTEAF
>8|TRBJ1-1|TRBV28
ASSLGRAF
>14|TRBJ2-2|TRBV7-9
ASRPKVSGNTGELF
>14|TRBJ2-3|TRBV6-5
ASSDPLTGWADTQY
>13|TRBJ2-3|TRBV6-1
ASSARQGNTDTQY
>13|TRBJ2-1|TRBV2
ASSEWGGGYNEQF
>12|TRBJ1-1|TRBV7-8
ASSLPGGRAEAF
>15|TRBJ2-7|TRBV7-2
ASSGRAGQTPLYEQY
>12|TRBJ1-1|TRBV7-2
ASTGQQSNTEAF
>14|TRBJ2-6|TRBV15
ATSRVPGAGANVLT
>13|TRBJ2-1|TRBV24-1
ATSDRRTSLNEQF
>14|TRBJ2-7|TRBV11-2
ASSSLAGGPRRGQY
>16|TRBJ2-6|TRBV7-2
ASSLEGKRFSGANVLT
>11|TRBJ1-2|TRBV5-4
ASSNNKGRGYT
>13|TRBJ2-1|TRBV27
ASSADRGPYNEQF
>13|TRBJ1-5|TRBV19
ATNHNGGRDQPQH
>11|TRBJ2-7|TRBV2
ASSEVGTYEQY
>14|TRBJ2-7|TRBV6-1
ASSFTHLGQGGEQY
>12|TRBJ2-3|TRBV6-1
ASSREGPRDTQY
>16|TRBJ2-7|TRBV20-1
SVRLPGLAGLSSYEQY
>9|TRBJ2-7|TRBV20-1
SASNTYEQY
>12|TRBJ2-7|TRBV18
ASSPGPNTDEQY
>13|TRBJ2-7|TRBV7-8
ASSLGLSGYYEQY
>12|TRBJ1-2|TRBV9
ASSITTGPSGYT
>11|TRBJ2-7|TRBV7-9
ASSRDSAYEQY
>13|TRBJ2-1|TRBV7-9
ASRGRDSTYNEQF
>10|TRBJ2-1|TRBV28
ASSLKRNEQF
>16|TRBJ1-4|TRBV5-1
ASSPIGPTAATNEKLF
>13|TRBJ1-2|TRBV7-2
ASSPRTGISTSYT
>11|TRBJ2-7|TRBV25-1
ASSDRPGYEQY
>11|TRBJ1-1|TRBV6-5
ASSSPGSGEAF
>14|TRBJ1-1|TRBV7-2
ASSLGVQRGRTEAF
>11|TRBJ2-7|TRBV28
ASSLYRTYEQY
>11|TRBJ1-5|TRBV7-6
ASSWDRGFPQH
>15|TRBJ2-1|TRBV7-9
ASSLKSPVGSYNEQF